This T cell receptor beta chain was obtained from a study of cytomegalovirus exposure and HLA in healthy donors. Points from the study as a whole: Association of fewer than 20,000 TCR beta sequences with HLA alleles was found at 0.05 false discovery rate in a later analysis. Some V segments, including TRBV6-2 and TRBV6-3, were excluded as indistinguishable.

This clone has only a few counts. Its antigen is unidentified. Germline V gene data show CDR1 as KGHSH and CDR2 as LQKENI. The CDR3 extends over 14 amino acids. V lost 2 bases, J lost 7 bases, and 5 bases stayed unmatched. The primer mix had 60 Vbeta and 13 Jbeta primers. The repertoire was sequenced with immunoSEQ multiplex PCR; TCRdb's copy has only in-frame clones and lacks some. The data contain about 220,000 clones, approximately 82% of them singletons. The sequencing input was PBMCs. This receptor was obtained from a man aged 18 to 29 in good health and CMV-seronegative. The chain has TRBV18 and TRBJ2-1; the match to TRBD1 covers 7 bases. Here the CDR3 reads CASSPNRGENEQFF. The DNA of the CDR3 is TGTGCCAGCTCACCAAACAGGGGTGAGAATGAGCAGTTCTTC.